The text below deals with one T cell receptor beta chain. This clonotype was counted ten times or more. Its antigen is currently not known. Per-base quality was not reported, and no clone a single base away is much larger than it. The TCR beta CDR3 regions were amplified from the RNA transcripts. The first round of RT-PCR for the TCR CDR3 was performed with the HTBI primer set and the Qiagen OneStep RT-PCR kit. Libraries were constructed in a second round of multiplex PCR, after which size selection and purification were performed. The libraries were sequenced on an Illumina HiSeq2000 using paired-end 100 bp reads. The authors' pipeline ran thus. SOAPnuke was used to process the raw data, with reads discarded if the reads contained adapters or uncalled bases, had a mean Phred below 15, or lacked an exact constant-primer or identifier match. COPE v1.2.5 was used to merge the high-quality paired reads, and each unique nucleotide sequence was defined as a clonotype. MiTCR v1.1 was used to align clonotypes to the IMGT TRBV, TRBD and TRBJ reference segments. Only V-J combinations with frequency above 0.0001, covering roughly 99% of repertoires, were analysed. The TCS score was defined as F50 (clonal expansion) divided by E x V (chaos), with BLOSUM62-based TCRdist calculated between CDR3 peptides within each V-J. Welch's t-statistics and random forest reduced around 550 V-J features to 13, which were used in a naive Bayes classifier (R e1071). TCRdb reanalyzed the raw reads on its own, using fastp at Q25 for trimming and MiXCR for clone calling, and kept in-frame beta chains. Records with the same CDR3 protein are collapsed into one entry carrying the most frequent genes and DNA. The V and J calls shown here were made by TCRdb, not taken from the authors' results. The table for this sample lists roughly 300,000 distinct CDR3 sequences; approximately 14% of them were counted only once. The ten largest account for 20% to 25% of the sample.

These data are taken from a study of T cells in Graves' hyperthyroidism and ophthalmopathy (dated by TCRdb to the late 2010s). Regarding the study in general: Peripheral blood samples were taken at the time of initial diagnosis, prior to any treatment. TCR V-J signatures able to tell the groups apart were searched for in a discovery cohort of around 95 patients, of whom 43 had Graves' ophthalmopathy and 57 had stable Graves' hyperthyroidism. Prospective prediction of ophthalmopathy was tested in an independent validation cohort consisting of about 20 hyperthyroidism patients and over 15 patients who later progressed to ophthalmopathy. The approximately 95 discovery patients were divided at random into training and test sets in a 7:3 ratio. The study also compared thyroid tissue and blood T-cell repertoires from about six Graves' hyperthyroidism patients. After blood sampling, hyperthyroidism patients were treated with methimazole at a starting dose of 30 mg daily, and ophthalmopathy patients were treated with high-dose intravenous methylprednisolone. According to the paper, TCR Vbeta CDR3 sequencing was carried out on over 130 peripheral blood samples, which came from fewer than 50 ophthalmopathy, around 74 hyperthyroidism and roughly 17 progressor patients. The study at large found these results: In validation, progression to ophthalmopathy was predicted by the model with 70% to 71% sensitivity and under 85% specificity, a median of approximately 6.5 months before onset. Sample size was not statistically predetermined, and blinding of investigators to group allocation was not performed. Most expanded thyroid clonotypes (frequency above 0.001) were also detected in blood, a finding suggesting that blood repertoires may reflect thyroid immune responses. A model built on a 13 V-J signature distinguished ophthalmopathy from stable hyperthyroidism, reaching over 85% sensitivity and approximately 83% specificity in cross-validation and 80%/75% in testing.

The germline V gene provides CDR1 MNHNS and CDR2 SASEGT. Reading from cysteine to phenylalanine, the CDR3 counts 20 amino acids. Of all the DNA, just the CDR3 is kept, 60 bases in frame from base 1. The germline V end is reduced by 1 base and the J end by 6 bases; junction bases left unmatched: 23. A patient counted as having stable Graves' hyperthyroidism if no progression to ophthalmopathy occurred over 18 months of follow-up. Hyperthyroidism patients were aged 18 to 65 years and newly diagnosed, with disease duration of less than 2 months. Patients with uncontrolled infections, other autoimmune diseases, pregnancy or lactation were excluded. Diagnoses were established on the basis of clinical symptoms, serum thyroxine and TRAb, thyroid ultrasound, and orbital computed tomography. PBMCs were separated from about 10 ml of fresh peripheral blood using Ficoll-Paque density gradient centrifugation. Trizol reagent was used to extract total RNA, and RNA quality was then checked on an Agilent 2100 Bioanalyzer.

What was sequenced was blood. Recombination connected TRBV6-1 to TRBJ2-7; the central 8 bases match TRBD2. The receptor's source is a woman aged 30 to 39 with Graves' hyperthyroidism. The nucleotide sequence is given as TGTGCCAGCAGTGAAGTTGAGACACGCAATATCAGGGCAGCGGGAGCCGAGCAGTACTTC. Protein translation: CASSEVETRNIRAAGAEQYF.